This T cell receptor beta chain emerged from a study of lymphopenia after photon versus proton radiotherapy. The data were produced by immunoSEQ multiplex PCR, yet TCRdb's version contains in-frame clones alone and is incomplete. The sample lists about 45,000 clones, 85% occurring once. V lost 6 bases and J 4 bases, leaving 9 bases between the germline ends. CDR3 size: 11 residues. Germline V CDR1 and CDR2: DFQATT, SNEGSKA (reference sequence). This clonotype was obtained from a man aged 40-55 years with gastric cancer. The material sequenced was peripheral blood, taken from a patient treated with photon-based radiotherapy. V gene TRBV20-1 combines with J gene TRBJ1-1; D gene unclear. CDR3 loop: CSARTVTEAFF. As DNA, the CDR3 is TGCAGTGCGAGGACGGTCACTGAAGCTTTCTTT.